This passage covers 3 T cell receptor beta chains from one sample sequenced in a study of T-cell reconstitution after alpha-beta-depleted transplantation in children. Construction of the TCRbeta library involved unique molecular identifiers. TCRdb re-derived calls from the PCR reads in MiXCR, one entry per CDR3 protein. The sample includes roughly 50,000 distinct CDR3 sequences, 40% to 45% of them seen just once. This sample comprised PBMCs, mostly from graft donor cells, obtained 360 days after TCRalphabeta/CD19-depleted stem cell transplant. The receptors were sampled from a male patient younger than 18 who had a stem cell transplant for acute lymphoblastic leukemia, so the T cells may come from the graft donor.

The CDR3 reads CASSYGREQFF. The CDR3 bases are TGTGCCAGCAGTTACGGGAGAGAGCAGTTCTTC. The gene calls are TRBV12-3 or TRBV12-4 and TRBJ2-1, with TRBD2 as a possible D gene (6 bases). Trimming shortened V by 4 bases and J by 10 bases, and 8 bases separated the two germline ends. The CDR3 is 11 amino acids.

This chain links TRBV29-1 with TRBJ2-1; D is unclear. The germline V gene has CDR1 SQVTM and CDR2 ANQGSEA. The length of the CDR3 is 11 residues. V lost 8 bases and J lost 7, with 12 bases in between. For the CDR3, the DNA is TGCAGCTCCCGGTGGGCTAATGAGCAGTTCTTC. Protein sequence: CSSRWANEQFF.

The rearrangement uses TRBV28 and TRBJ2-1; D is uncertain. The V end was cut by 10 bases, the J end by 2 bases, with 15 bases between. The CDR3 extends over 14 amino acids. The germline V gene has CDR1 MDHEN and CDR2 SYDVKM. CDR3 sequence reads: CATVMARTYNEQFF. CDR3 DNA: TGTGCCACCGTAATGGCGCGCACCTACAATGAGCAGTTCTTC.